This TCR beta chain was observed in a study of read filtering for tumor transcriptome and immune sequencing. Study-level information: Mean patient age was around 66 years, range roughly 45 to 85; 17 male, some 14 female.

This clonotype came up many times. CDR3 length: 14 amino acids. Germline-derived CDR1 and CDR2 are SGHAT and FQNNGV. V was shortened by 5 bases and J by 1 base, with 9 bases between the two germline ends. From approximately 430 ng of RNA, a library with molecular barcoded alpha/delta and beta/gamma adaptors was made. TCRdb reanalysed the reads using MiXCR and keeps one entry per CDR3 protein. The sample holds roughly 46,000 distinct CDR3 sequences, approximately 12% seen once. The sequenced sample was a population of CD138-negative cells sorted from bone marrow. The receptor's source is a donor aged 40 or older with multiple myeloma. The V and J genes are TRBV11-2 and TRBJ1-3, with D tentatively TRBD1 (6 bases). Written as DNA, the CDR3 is TGTGCCAGCAGCCCCAGGGGTTCTGGAAACACCATATATTTT. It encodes CASSPRGSGNTIYF.